The rows below give T cell receptor beta chains drawn from one sample of a study of response to subunit inactivated influenza vaccine. MiXCR was run by TCRdb on the RT-PCR reads, yielding one entry per CDR3 protein. The sample lists around 650,000 distinct CDR3 sequences; less than 20% were seen once. The sample in question was PBMCs from blood, obtained less than 13 days after vaccination. Source of these receptors: a man aged 50 or older who received an inactivated influenza vaccine. Both conserved end residues are part of each CDR3. D genes are given only for firm matches. Not all rows give a size; the values are once, few, many and, for expanded clones, a class.

>TRBV29-1|TRBD1|many|TRBJ2-1
CSVLGTGIYEQFF
TGCAGCGTCCTCGGGACAGGGATTTACGAGCAGTTCTTC
>TRBV7-2|TRBD2|.|TRBJ2-1
CASSPDSGGKQFF
TGTGCCAGCAGCCCAGATAGCGGGGGAAAGCAGTTCTTC
>TRBV30|.|.|TRBJ1-5
CAWSLGNYQPQHF
TGTGCCTGGAGCTTGGGGAATTATCAGCCCCAGCATTTT
>TRBV6-1|.|.|TRBJ2-7
CASSPRSRDSTYEQYF
TGTGCCAGCAGCCCCCGCTCTCGGGACTCGACCTACGAGCAGTACTTC
>TRBV18|.|many|TRBJ2-3
CASSPKDTQYF
TGTGCCAGCTCCCCGAAAGATACGCAGTATTTT
>TRBV5-1|TRBD2|.|TRBJ2-5
CASNIAGSRQETQYF
TGCGCCAGCAATATAGCGGGGTCTCGACAAGAGACCCAGTACTTC
>TRBV20-1|.|.|TRBJ1-1
CSAREGGLGTEAFF
TGCAGTGCTAGAGAAGGAGGGCTCGGGACTGAAGCTTTCTTT
>TRBV20-1|TRBD1|.|TRBJ1-4
CSARTGTGTTNEKLFF
TGCAGTGCTAGAACCGGGACAGGGACTACTAATGAAAAACTGTTTTTT
>TRBV29-1|.|few|TRBJ1-2
CSVAEGGGRGYTF
TGCAGCGTAGCCGAGGGTGGAGGGCGTGGCTACACCTTC
>TRBV7-9|.|few|TRBJ2-7
CASSTTGLRTYEQYF
TGTGCCAGCAGCACTACAGGCTTAAGGACCTACGAGCAGTACTTC
>TRBV5-5|.|.|TRBJ2-6
CASSGEKGPHSGANVLTF
TGTGCCAGCAGCGGGGAAAAGGGACCTCACTCTGGGGCCAACGTCCTGACTTTC
>TRBV6-2/TRBV6-3|.|.|TRBJ2-7
CASSYSSPLEQYF
TGTGCCAGCAGTTACTCTTCCCCTCTTGAGCAGTACTTC
>TRBV5-8|.|few|TRBJ2-7
CASSLEGPRSYEQYF
TGTGCCAGCAGCTTGGAGGGACCACGCTCCTACGAGCAGTACTTC
>TRBV29-1|.|many|TRBJ2-3
CSVAVAESTDTQYF
TGCAGCGTTGCCGTAGCGGAAAGCACAGATACGCAGTATTTT
>TRBV5-4|TRBD2|.|TRBJ2-3
CASSLAGTSGNTDTQYF
TGTGCCAGCAGCTTGGCCGGGACTAGCGGGAACACAGATACGCAGTATTTT
>TRBV29-1|TRBD1|many|TRBJ1-2
CSVTGEARYTF
TGCAGCGTTACAGGGGAGGCTCGCTACACCTTC
>TRBV20-1|.|.|TRBJ2-1
CSARLAQLSNEQFF
TGCAGTGCTAGACTTGCCCAGCTGTCCAATGAGCAGTTCTTC
>TRBV28|TRBD1|many|TRBJ2-4
CASSLDRVLDKNIQYF
TGTGCCAGCAGTTTAGACAGGGTTTTGGACAAAAACATTCAGTACTTC
>TRBV29-1|.|many|TRBJ2-7
CSVARGRDEQYF
TGCAGCGTTGCTAGGGGAAGGGACGAGCAGTACTTC
>TRBV29-1|TRBD1|.|TRBJ2-5
CSVGASTGQALF
TGCAGCGTTGGGGCCTCCACGGGACAGGCTCTTTTC
>TRBV25-1|.|few|TRBJ2-1
CASSAVQGTYNEQFF
TGTGCCAGCAGCGCGGTACAGGGAACCTACAATGAGCAGTTCTTC
>TRBV12-3/TRBV12-4|.|.|TRBJ1-1
CASRLPGAEAFF
TGTGCCAGCAGGCTACCAGGCGCTGAAGCTTTCTTT
>TRBV20-1|.|.|TRBJ2-7
CSARDGATNYEQYF
TGCAGTGCTAGAGACGGAGCTACAAACTACGAGCAGTACTTC
>TRBV6-1|.|.|TRBJ1-2
CASRSRTAYGYTF
TGTGCCAGCAGATCTAGGACAGCCTATGGCTACACCTTC
>TRBV28|.|many|TRBJ2-7
CASMSSSRSYEQYF
TGTGCCAGCATGTCGTCTAGCCGGTCCTACGAGCAGTACTTC
>TRBV6-5|.|.|TRBJ2-7
CASTTPGSEQYF
TGTGCCAGCACCACCCCGGGGAGCGAGCAGTACTTC
>TRBV4-1|.|.|TRBJ1-2
CASSQDGPGYTF
TGCGCCAGCAGCCAAGACGGACCAGGCTACACCTTC
>TRBV20-1|TRBD2|few|TRBJ2-1
CSATYGGGEQFF
TGCAGTGCTACCTACGGGGGAGGGGAGCAGTTCTTC
>TRBV15|.|few|TRBJ1-1
CATRLAAGESTEAFF
TGTGCCACCAGGCTGGCGGCCGGAGAAAGCACTGAAGCTTTCTTT
>TRBV5-4|TRBD2|few|TRBJ2-5
CASSGTIGGQETQYF
TGTGCCAGCAGCGGGACTATCGGAGGCCAAGAGACCCAGTACTTC
>TRBV5-1|.|.|TRBJ2-5
CASSSSPQGSSGETQYF
TGCGCCAGCAGCTCGAGTCCTCAGGGGAGTAGTGGAGAGACCCAGTACTTC
>TRBV6-2/TRBV6-3|.|.|TRBJ2-1
CASSRLVNEQFF
TGTGCCAGCAGTCGACTAGTCAATGAGCAGTTCTTC
>TRBV10-3|.|many|TRBJ2-5
CAISGPGETQYF
TGTGCCATCAGTGGTCCCGGAGAGACCCAGTACTTC
>TRBV4-3|.|.|TRBJ2-1
CASSQDSQGNNEQFF
TGCGCCAGCAGCCAAGATTCTCAGGGCAACAATGAGCAGTTCTTC
>TRBV5-1|TRBD1|few|TRBJ1-2
CASSANRGALDGYTF
TGCGCCAGCAGCGCAAACAGGGGGGCCCTAGATGGCTACACCTTC
>TRBV3-1|.|few|TRBJ2-5
CASSQEFSPVRETQYF
TGTGCCAGCAGCCAAGAGTTCAGCCCCGTTCGGGAGACCCAGTACTTC
>TRBV12-3/TRBV12-4|TRBD1|.|TRBJ1-1
CASRRQGYTEAFF
TGTGCCAGCAGAAGACAGGGTTACACTGAAGCTTTCTTT
>TRBV4-1|.|few|TRBJ1-2
CAGSPSPAGAANYGYTF
TGCGCCGGCAGCCCCTCCCCAGCGGGGGCAGCTAACTATGGCTACACCTTC
>TRBV20-1|.|.|TRBJ2-4
CSAPNRAHDSLAKNIQYF
TGCAGTGCTCCTAACAGGGCACACGATTCCCTAGCCAAAAACATTCAGTACTTC
>TRBV20-1|TRBD1|once|TRBJ2-2
CSASHRGWSGELFF
TGCAGTGCTAGCCACAGGGGGTGGAGCGGGGAGCTGTTTTTT
>TRBV6-2/TRBV6-3|.|few|TRBJ1-1
CASSYAARTEAFF
TGTGCCAGCAGTTACGCCGCACGGACTGAAGCTTTCTTT
>TRBV15|TRBD2|few|TRBJ2-3
CATSKHPGLDSQTQYF
TGTGCCACCAGCAAACATCCGGGACTAGATTCTCAGACGCAGTATTTT
>TRBV11-2|TRBD1|few|TRBJ1-1
CASSIGQGATEAFF
TGTGCCAGCAGCATTGGACAGGGGGCCACTGAAGCTTTCTTT
>TRBV12-3/TRBV12-4|.|few|TRBJ1-2
CASSLSGLPNYGYTF
TGTGCCAGCAGTTTATCCGGGCTACCTAACTATGGCTACACCTTC
>TRBV29-1|TRBD2|many|TRBJ2-1
CSVSMGLAGDEQFF
TGCAGCGTAAGCATGGGACTAGCGGGGGATGAGCAGTTCTTC
>TRBV5-1|TRBD1|few|TRBJ2-7
CASSFIPGQTYEQYF
TGCGCCAGCAGCTTCATCCCGGGACAGACCTACGAGCAGTACTTC
>TRBV20-1|TRBD2|few|TRBJ2-7
CSAHGTSGTYEQYF
TGCAGTGCACATGGGACTAGCGGGACCTACGAGCAGTACTTC
>TRBV10-3|TRBD1|.|TRBJ1-2
CAISESGQANYGYTF
TGTGCCATCAGTGAATCGGGACAGGCAAACTATGGCTACACCTTC
>TRBV25-1|.|.|TRBJ2-7
CASSEYGLGQYF
TGTGCCAGCAGTGAATACGGCTTAGGGCAGTACTTC
>TRBV28|TRBD1|.|TRBJ1-1
CASSSGTGFVAEAFF
TGTGCCAGCAGTTCCGGGACAGGGTTTGTAGCTGAAGCTTTCTTT
>TRBV12-3/TRBV12-4|.|.|TRBJ2-1
CASSLSRTVEQFF
TGTGCCAGCAGTTTAAGCCGGACTGTGGAGCAGTTCTTC
>TRBV5-6|.|.|TRBJ2-7
CASSFPGMREQYF
TGTGCCAGCAGCTTCCCCGGGATGAGGGAGCAGTACTTC
>TRBV18|.|.|TRBJ2-3
CASSPDGSDTQYF
TGTGCCAGCTCACCAGACGGGTCAGATACGCAGTATTTT
>TRBV20-1|TRBD2|few|TRBJ2-3
CSAKILAGGPGTQYF
TGCAGTGCCAAGATATTAGCGGGAGGGCCCGGTACGCAGTATTTT